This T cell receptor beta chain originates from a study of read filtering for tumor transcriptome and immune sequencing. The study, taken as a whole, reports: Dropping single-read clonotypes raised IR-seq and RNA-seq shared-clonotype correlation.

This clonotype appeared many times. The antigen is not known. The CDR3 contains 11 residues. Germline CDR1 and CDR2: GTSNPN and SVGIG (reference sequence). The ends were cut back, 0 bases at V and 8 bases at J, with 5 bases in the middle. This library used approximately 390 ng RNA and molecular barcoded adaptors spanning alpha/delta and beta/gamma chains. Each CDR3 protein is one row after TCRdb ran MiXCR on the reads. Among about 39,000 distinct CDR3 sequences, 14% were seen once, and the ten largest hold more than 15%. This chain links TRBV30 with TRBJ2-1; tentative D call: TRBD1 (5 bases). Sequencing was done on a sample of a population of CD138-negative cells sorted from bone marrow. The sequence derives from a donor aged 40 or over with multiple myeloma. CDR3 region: CAWSVRDEQFF. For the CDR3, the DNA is TGTGCCTGGAGTGTCAGGGATGAGCAGTTCTTC. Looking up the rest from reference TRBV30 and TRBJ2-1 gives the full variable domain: SQTIHQWPATLVQPVGSPLSLECTVEGTSNPNLYWYRQAAGRGLQLLFYSVGIGQISSEVPQNLSASRPQDRQFILSSKKLLLSDSGFYLCAWSVRDEQFFGPGTRLTVL.